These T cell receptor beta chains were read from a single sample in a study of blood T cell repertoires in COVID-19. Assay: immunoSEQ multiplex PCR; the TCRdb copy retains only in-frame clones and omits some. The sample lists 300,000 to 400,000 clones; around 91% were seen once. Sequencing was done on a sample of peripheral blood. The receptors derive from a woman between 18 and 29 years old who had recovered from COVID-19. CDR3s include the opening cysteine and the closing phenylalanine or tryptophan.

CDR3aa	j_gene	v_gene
CASVRDTQYF	TRBJ2-3	TRBV5-8
CAWSVRGLAGANEQFF	TRBJ2-1	TRBV30
CATSDSRVSEAFF	TRBJ1-1	TRBV24-1
CASSLVGHTQYF	TRBJ2-3	TRBV7-8
CASTVGSGTSGYTQYF	TRBJ2-3	TRBV7-2
CASSPRTSGIQETQYF	TRBJ2-5	TRBV5-4
CASSIAGKEGGYTF	TRBJ1-2	TRBV19
CASVPGTGNTEAFF	TRBJ1-1	TRBV12-5
CASQVAGTDTQYF	TRBJ2-3	TRBV11-3
CASSIGRVRALATNEKLFF	TRBJ1-4	TRBV19
CAWKETSRISSYNEQFF	TRBJ2-1	TRBV30
CASSLLRVSSYNEQFF	TRBJ2-1	TRBV7-2
CASTTDRVSFGNTIYF	TRBJ1-3	TRBV19
CASSPGTYTEAFF	TRBJ1-1	TRBV3-1/TRBV3-2
CASSSGTSGNTGELFF	TRBJ2-2	TRBV27
CASSQSVRGTEAFF	TRBJ1-1	TRBV3-1/TRBV3-2
CASSRNRGEETQYF	TRBJ2-5	TRBV4-3
CASSPRTSGKVGTQYF	TRBJ2-3	TRBV27
CASGTPGGPSGNTF	TRBJ1-2	TRBV6-5
CASSMQGNLNTEAFF	TRBJ1-1	TRBV19
CASSPDRGGEFF	TRBJ2-1	TRBV6-2/TRBV6-3
CASSLSPTVREELFF	TRBJ2-2	TRBV27
CASSPPRRDSPLHF	TRBJ1-6	TRBV18
CASSLRAQGQGGAGSYTF	TRBJ1-2	TRBV11-2
CASSSGTGGFQPQHF	TRBJ1-5	TRBV27
CASSLGLSTGELFF	TRBJ2-2	TRBV5-6
CASGRRWVRTRTGELFF	TRBJ2-2	TRBV21-1
CASSEARWNTEAFF	TRBJ1-1	TRBV6-1
CASSLSPGGVGNQPQHF	TRBJ1-5	TRBV5-6
CASSGWTSGRARETQYF	TRBJ2-5	TRBV9
CASGPPDRIPEAFF	TRBJ1-1	TRBV12-5